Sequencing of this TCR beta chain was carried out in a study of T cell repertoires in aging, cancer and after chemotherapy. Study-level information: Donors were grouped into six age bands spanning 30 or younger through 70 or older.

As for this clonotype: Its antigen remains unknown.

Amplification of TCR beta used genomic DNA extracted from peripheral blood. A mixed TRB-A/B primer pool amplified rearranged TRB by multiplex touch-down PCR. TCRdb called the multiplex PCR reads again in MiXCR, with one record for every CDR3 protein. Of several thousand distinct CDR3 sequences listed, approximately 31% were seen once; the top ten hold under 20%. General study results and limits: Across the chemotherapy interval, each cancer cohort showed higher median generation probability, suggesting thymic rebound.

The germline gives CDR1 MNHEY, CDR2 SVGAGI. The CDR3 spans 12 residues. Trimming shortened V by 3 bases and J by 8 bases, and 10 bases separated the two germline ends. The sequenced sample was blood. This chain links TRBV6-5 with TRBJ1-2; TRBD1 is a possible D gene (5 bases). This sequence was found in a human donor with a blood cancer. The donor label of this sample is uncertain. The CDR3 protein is CASSYGQGGYTF. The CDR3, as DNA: TGTGCCAGCAGTTATGGGCAGGGCGGCTACACCTTC.